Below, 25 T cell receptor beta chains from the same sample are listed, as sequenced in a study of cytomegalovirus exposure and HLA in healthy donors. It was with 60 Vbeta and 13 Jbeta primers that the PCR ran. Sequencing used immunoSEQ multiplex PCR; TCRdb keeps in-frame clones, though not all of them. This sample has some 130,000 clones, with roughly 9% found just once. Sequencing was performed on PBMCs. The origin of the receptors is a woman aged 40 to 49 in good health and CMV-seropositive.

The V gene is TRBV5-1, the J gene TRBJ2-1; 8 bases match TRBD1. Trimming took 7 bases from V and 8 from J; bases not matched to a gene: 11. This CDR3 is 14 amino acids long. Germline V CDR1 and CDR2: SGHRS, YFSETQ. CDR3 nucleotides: TGCGCCAGCGCCGGTTTACAGGGGGACCATGAGCAGTTCTTC. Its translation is CASAGLQGDHEQFF.

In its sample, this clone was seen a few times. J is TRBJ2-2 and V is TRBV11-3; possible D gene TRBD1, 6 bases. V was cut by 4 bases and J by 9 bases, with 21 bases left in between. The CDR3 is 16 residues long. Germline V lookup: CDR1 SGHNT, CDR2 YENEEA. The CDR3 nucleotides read TGTGCCAGCAGCTCCAGGACAGAAGGGGGTCTTCGGGAGCTGTTTTTT. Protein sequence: CASSSRTEGGLRELFF.

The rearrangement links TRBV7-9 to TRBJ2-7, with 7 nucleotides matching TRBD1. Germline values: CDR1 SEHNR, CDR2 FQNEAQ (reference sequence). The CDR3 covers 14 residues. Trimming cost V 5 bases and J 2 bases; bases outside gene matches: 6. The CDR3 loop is CASSRRDRTYEQYF. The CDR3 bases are TGTGCCAGCAGCCGACGGGACAGAACCTACGAGCAGTACTTC.

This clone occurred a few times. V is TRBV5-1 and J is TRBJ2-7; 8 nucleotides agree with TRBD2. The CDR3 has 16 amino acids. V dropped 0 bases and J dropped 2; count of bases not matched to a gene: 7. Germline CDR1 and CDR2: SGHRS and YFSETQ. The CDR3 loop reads CASSLGPRGVPYEQYF. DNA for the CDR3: TGCGCCAGCAGCTTGGGACCGCGGGGGGTACCCTACGAGCAGTACTTC.

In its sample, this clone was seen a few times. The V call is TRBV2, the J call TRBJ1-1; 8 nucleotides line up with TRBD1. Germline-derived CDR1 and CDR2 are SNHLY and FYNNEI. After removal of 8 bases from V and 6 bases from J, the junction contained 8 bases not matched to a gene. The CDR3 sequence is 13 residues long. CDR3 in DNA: TGTGCCAGCGGGGGACAGGCGGCGGCTGAAGCTTTCTTT. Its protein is CASGGQAAAEAFF.

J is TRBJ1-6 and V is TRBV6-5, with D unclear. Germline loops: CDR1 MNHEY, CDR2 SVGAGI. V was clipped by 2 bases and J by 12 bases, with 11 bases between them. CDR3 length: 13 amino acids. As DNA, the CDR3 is TGTGCCAGCAGTTACCAGGCCGTTCAACCCCTCCACTTT. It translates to CASSYQAVQPLHF.

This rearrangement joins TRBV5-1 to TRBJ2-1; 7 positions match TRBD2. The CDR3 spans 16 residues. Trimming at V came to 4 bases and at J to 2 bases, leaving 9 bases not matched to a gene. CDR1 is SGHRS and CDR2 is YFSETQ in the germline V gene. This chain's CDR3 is CASSRKGEGPYNEQFF. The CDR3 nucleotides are TGCGCCAGCAGCCGAAAAGGGGAGGGGCCCTACAATGAGCAGTTCTTC.

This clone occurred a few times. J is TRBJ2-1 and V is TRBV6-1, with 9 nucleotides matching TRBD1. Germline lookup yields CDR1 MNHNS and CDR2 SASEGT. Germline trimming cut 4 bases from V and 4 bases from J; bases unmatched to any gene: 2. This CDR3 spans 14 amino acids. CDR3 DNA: TGTGCCAGCAGTGGGACAGGGGTTTACAATGAGCAGTTCTTC. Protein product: CASSGTGVYNEQFF.

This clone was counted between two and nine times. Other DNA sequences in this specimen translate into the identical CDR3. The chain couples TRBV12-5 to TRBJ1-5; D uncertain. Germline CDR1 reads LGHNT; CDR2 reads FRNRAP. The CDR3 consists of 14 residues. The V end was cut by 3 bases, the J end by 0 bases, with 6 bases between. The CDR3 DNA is TGTGCTAGTGGTTTCGGTGTTAGCAATCAGCCCCAGCATTTT. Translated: CASGFGVSNQPQHF.

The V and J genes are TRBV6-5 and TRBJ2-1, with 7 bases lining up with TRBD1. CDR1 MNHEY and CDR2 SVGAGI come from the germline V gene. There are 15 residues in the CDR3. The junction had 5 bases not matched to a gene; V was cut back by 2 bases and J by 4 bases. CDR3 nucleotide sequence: TGTGCCAGCAGTTACCAAGGGACAGAATACAATGAGCAGTTCTTC. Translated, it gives CASSYQGTEYNEQFF.

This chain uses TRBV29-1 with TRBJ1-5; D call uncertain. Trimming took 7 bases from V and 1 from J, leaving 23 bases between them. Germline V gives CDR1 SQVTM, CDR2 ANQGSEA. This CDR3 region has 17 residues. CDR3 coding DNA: TGCAGCGACGGCGGGCGGTCCTTTTCGGTGAGCAATCAGCCCCAGCATTTT. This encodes CSDGGRSFSVSNQPQHF.

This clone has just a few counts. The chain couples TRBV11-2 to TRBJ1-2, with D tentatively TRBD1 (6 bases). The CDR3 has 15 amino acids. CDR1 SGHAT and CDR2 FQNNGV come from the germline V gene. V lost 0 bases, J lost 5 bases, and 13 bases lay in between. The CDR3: CASSLEGGANYGYTF. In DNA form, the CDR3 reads TGTGCCAGCAGCTTAGAAGGGGGGGCGAATTATGGCTACACCTTC.

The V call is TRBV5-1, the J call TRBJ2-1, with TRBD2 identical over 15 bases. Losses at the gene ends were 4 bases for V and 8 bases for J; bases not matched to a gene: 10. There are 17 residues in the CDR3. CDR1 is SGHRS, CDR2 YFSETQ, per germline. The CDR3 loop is CASSLFGGLAGGDEQFF. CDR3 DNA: TGCGCCAGCAGCCTATTTGGGGGACTAGCGGGGGGAGATGAGCAGTTCTTC.

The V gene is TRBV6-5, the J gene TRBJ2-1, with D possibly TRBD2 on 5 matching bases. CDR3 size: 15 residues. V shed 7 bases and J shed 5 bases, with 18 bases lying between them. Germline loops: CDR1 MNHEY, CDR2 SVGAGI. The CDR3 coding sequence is TGTGCCAGCACGAGGCGGGCAGGTGTCCACAATGAGCAGTTCTTC. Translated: CASTRRAGVHNEQFF.

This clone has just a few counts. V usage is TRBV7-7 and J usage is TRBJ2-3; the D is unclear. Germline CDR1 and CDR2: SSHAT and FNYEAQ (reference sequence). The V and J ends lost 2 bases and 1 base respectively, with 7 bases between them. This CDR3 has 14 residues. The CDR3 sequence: CASSLSGGTDTQYF. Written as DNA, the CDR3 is TGTGCCAGCAGCTTAAGTGGAGGCACAGATACGCAGTATTTT.

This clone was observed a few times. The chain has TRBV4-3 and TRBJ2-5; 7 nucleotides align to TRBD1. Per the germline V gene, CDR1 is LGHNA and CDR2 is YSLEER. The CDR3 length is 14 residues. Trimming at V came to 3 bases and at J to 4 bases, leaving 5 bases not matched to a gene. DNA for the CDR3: TGCGCCAGCAGCCACGGACAGGTCGCAGAGACCCAGTACTTC. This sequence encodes CASSHGQVAETQYF.

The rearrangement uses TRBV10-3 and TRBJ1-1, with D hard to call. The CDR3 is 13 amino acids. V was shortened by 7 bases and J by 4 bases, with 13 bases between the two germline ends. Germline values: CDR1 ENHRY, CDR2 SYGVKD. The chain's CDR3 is CAINTGPGTEAFF. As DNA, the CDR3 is TGTGCCATCAATACGGGTCCCGGCACTGAAGCTTTCTTT.

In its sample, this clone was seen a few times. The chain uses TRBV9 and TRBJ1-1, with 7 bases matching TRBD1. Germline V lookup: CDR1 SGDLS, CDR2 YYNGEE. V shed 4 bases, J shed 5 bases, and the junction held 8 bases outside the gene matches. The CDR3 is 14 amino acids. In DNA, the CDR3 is TGTGCCAGCAGCCCTCGACAGGGTAAAACTGAAGCTTTCTTT. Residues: CASSPRQGKTEAFF.

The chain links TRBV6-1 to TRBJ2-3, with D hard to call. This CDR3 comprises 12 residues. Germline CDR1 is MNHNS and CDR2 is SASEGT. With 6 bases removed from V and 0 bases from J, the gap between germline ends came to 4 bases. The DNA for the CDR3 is TGTGCCAGCAGATCTAGCACAGATACGCAGTATTTT. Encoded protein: CASRSSTDTQYF.

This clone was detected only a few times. CDR3 nucleotide sequence: TGTGCCAGCTCACCTCAACTCTTAGCCGGGGAGCTGTTTTTT. It translates to CASSPQLLAGELFF. The V call is TRBV18, the J call TRBJ2-2; D unclear. Trimming took off 3 bases at V and 6 bases at J, with 11 bases between the two ends. The germline V gene encodes CDR1 KGHSH and CDR2 LQKENI. This CDR3 has 14 residues. The full variable domain, rest sourced from reference TRBV18 and TRBJ2-2, is NAGVMQNPRHLVRRRGQEARLRCSPMKGHSHVYWYRQLPEEGLKFMVYLQKENIIDESGMPKERFSAEFPKEGPSILRIQQVVRGDSAAYFCASSPQLLAGELFFGEGSRLTVL.

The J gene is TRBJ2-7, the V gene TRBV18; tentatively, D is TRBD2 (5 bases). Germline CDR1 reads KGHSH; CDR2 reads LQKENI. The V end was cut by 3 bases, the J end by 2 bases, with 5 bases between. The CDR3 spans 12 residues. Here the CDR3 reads CASSPTTYEQYF. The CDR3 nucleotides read TGTGCCAGCTCACCGACTACCTACGAGCAGTACTTC.

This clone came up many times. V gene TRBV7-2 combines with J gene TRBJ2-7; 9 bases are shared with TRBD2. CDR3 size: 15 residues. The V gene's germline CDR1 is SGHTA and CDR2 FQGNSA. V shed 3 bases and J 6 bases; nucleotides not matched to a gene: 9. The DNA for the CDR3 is TGTGCCAGCAGCTTGGGAGCGGGGGGAAGCGGCGAGCAGTACTTC. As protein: CASSLGAGGSGEQYF.

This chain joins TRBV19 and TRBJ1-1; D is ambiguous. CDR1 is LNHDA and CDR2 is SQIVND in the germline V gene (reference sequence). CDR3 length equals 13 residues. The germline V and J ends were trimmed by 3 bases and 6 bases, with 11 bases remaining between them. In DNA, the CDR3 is TGTGCCAGTAGTATGAGGAGTCGCGCTGAAGCTTTCTTT. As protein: CASSMRSRAEAFF.

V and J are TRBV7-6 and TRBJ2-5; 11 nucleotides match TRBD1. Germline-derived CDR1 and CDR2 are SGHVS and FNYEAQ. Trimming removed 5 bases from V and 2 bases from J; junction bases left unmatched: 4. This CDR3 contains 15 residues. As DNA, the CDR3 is TGTGCCAGCAGCCTTTGGGACAGGGGGCAAGAGACCCAGTACTTC. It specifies CASSLWDRGQETQYF.

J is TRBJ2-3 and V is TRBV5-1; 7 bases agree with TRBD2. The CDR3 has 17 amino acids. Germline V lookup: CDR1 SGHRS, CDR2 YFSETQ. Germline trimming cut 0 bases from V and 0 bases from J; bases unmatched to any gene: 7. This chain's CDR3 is CASSLDPSGASTDTQYF. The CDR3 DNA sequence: TGCGCCAGCAGCTTGGACCCGAGCGGGGCCAGCACAGATACGCAGTATTTT.